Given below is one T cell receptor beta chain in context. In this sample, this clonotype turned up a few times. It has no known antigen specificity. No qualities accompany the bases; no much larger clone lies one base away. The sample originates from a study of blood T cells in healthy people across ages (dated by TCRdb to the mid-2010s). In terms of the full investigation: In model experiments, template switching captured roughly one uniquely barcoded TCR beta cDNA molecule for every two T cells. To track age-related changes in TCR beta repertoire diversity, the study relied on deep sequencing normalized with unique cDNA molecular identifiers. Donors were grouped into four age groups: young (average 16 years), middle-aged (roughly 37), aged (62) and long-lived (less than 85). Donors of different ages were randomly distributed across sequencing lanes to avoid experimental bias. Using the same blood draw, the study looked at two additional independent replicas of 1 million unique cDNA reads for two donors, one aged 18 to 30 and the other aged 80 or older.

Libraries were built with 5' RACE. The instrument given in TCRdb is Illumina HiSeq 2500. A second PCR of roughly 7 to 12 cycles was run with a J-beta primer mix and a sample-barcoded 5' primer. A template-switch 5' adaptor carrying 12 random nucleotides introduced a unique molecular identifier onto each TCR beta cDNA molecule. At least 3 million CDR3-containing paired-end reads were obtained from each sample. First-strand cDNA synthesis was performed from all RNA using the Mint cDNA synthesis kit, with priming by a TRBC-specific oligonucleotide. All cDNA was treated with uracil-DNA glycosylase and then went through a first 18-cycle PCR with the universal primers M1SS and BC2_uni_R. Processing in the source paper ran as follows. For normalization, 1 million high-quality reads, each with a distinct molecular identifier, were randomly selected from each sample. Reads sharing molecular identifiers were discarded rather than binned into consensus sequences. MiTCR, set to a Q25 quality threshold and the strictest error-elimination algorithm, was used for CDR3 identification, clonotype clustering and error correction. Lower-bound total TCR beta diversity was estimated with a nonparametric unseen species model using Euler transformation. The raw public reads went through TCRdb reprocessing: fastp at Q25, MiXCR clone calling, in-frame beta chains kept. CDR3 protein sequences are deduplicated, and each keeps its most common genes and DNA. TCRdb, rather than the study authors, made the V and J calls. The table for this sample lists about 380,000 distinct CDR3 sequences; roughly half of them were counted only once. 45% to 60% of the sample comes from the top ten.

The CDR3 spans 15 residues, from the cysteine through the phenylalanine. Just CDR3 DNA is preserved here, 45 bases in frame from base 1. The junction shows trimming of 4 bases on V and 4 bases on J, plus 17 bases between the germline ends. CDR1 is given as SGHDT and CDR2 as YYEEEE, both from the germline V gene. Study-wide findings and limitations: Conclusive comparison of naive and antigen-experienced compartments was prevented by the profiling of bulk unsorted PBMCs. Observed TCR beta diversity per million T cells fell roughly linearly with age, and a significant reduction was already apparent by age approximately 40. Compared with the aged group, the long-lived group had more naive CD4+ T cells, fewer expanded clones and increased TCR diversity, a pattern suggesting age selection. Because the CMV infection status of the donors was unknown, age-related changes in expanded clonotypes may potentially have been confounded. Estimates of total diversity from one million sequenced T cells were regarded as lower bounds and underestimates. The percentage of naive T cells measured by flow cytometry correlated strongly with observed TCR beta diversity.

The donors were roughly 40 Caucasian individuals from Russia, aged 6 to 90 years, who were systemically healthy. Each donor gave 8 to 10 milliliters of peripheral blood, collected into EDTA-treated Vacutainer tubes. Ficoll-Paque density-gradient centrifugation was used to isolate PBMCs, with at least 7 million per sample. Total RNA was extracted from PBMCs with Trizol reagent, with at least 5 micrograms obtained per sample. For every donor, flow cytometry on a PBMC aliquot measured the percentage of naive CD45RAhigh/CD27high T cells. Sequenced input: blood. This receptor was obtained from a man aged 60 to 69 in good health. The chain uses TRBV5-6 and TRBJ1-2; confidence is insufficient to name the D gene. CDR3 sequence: CASSPAGENLYGYTF. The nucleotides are TGTGCCAGCAGCCCGGCCGGGGAAAACCTCTATGGCTACACCTTC.